A single sample gave rise to the 3 T cell receptor beta chains below, sequenced in a study of Tregs in tolerant kidney transplant recipients. Profiled with immunoSEQ multiplex PCR; TCRdb holds only in-frame clones, not every one. The sample contains about 64,000 clones, approximately 87% of which appear only once. Related graft donors supplied nonmyeloablative bone marrow transplants, and mixed chimerism was transient. The starting material was CD4+ T cells from blood (PBMCs), obtained 6 months after the transplant. The source is a human patient who received a combined kidney and bone marrow transplant. Part of the T cells may come from the graft donor.

This chain joins TRBV2 and TRBJ1-5; possibly TRBD1 for D (5 bases). The germline V and J ends were trimmed by 4 bases and 6 bases, with 10 bases remaining between them. Looked up from germline, CDR1 is SNHLY and CDR2 is FYNNEI. CDR3 length: 13 amino acids. The DNA for the CDR3 is TGTGCCAGCAGTGGTGTGGACATTCAGCCCCAGCATTTT. Translation gives CASSGVDIQPQHF.

A single count supports this clone. The chain recombines TRBV7-3 with TRBJ2-1; 10 bases line up with TRBD2. V shed 3 bases, J shed 2 bases, and the junction held 1 base outside the gene matches. CDR1 SGHTA and CDR2 FQGTGA come from the germline V gene. The CDR3 loop spans 15 amino acids. The CDR3 DNA reads TGTGCCAGCAGCTTGAGCGGGGGGGCCTACAATGAGCAGTTCTTC. Translated, it gives CASSLSGGAYNEQFF.

In its sample, this clone was seen once. The chain joins TRBV7-2 to TRBJ2-1; D is uncertain. Germline V gene data show CDR1 as SGHTA and CDR2 as FQGNSA. The V gene lost 3 bases and the J gene lost 7 bases, with 19 bases spanning the gap. CDR3 length equals 16 residues. In DNA, the CDR3 is TGTGCCAGCAGCTTTGAGCCCTCCCCATTTCGGAATGAGCAGTTCTTC. Its translation is CASSFEPSPFRNEQFF.